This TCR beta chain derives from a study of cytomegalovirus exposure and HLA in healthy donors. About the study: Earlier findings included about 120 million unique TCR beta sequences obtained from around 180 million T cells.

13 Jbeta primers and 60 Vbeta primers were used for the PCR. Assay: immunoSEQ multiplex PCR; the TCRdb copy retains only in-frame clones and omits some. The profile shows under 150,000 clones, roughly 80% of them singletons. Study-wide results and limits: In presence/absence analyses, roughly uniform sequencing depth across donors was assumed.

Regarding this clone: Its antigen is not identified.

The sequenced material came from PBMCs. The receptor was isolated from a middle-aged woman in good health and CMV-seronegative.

The CDR3 spells CASSQGHYGYTF. CDR3 nucleotides: TGTGCCAGCAGCCAGGGTCACTATGGCTACACCTTC. The chain carries TRBV28 and TRBJ1-2; TRBD1 is a possible D gene (5 bases). V was pared by 6 bases and J by 3 bases, with 8 bases between. Germline CDR1 and CDR2: MDHEN and SYDVKM. This CDR3 has 12 residues.